This T cell receptor beta chain was sequenced during a study of CD8+CD57+ T cells in acquired aplastic anemia. Study background: Recorded DNA amounts for sorted CD4+ and CD8+ cells had an average of 3.2 ug.

Study findings and constraints: The same twenty-nine CD8+ CDR3 sequences occurred in patients and in controls.

CDR3 size: 10 residues. Trimming removed 4 bases at V and 5 bases at J, with 3 bases between. CDR1 and CDR2 from the germline V gene are SQVTM and ANQGSEA. The TCR beta profiling, which covered VDJ combination and CDR3 sequence, was carried out using genomic DNA as the template. TCRdb re-derived calls from the reads in MiXCR, one entry per CDR3 protein. The repertoire holds some 98,000 distinct CDR3 sequences, with 55% to 80% as singletons. Note on this clonotype: Its antigen remains unidentified.

The authors sequenced patients whose flow cytometry had shown CD8+CD57+ cell expansion. There were no patients without severe acquired aplastic anemia. Blood came from patients not yet given any therapy. The chain links TRBV29-1 to TRBJ2-1; D is uncertain. The sequenced material came from sorted CD4+, CD8+, or CD8+CD57+ T cells (not recorded which) from PBMCs. This receptor was obtained from a human donor with aplastic anemia. CDR3 region: CSVGDNEQFF. The CDR3 DNA follows: TGCAGCGTTGGGGACAATGAGCAGTTCTTC.